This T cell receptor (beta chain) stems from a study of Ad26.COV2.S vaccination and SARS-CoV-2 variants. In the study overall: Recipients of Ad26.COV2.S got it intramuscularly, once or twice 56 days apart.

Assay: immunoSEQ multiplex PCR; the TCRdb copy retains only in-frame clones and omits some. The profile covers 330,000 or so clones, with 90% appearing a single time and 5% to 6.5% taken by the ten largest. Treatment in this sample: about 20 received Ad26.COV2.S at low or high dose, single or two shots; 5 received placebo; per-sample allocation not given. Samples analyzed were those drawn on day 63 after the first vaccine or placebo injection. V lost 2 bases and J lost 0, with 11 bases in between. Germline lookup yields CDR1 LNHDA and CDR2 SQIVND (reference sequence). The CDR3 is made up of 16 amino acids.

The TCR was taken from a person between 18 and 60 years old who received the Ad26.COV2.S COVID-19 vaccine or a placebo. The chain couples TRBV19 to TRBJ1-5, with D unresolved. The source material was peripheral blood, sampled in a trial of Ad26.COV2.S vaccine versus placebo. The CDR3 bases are TGTGCCAGTAGTATAAACCAGTACTATAGCAATCAGCCCCAGCATTTT. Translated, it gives CASSINQYYSNQPQHF.